This TCR beta chain was sequenced for a study of blood T cell repertoires in COVID-19. Background on the study: Italy, Spain and the United States were the sources of the convalescent and acute COVID-19 samples.

Those enrolled in Seattle joined during active infection and were followed longitudinally afterward. The repertoire was sequenced with immunoSEQ multiplex PCR; TCRdb's copy has only in-frame clones and lacks some. Here the sample spans about 350,000 clones, 89% being singletons. V was clipped by 7 bases and J by 7 bases, with 20 bases between them. Germline V lookup: CDR1 MNHEY, CDR2 SVGAGI. The CDR3 totals 14 residues. This receptor was identified in a woman in her sixties or seventies with COVID-19, enrolled during active disease. The chain couples TRBV6-5 to TRBJ2-7; D is possibly TRBD1 (6 bases). The sequenced sample was peripheral blood. The CDR3 DNA reads TGTGCCAGCAACCTGAGGGGGTTCCCGAAAGAGCAGTACTTC. This encodes CASNLRGFPKEQYF.